This entry lists 18 T cell receptor beta chains sequenced from one sample in a study of blood T cells in healthy people across ages (dated by TCRdb to the mid-2010s). Libraries were made using 5' RACE. The run used an Illumina HiSeq 2500. A second 7 to 11 cycle PCR used a sample-barcoded 5' primer and a J-beta primer mix. TCRdb itself trimmed the public reads at Q25 with fastp, ran MiXCR and retained productive beta chains. Duplicate CDR3 protein sequences are folded into a single record with the most common DNA and genes. The sample profile shows about 1.8 million distinct CDR3 sequences; around half of them were found once. Of the sample, 2% to 2.5% falls within the top ten clones. Sample: blood. These receptor sequences come from a middle-aged woman in good health.

The chain links TRBV20-1 to TRBJ1-6; the match to TRBD1 covers 9 bases. The CDR3 extends over 14 amino acids. CDR1 and CDR2 (germline): DFQATT, SNEGSKA (reference sequence). The trim removed 6 bases at V and 10 bases at J, leaving 10 bases unmatched. DNA of the CDR3: TGCAGTGCACTAAAACAGGGGGCTAGGTCACCCCTCCACTTT. It encodes CSALKQGARSPLHF.

The J gene is TRBJ2-3, the V gene TRBV12-3 or TRBV12-4, with unresolved D. Between the trimmed V and J ends, which lost 5 bases and 6 bases, there was a span of 12 bases. The CDR3 contains 13 residues. The CDR3 reads CASSVEASDTQYF. CDR3 sequence (DNA): TGTGCCAGCAGTGTAGAGGCGTCTGATACGCAGTATTTT.

The chain carries TRBV27 and TRBJ2-3; D is ambiguous. The V gene lost 4 bases and the J gene lost 2 bases, with 7 bases spanning the gap. The length of the CDR3 is 13 residues. Germline-derived CDR1 and CDR2 are MNHEY and SMNVEV (reference sequence). CDR3 DNA: TGTGCCAGCAGTTGGACGCTCACAGATACGCAGTATTTT. This encodes CASSWTLTDTQYF.

This clonotype was counted a few times. The rearrangement joins TRBV6-1 to TRBJ1-5; D uncertain. This CDR3 has 14 amino acids. V lost 4 bases, J lost 8 bases, and 15 bases lay in between. Germline loops: CDR1 MNHNS, CDR2 SASEGT. CDR3: CASSVRASREPQHF. CDR3 nucleotides: TGTGCCAGCAGTGTTAGGGCATCCCGTGAGCCCCAGCATTTT.

This clonotype was observed a few times. The V and J genes are TRBV6-5 and TRBJ2-4; D not certain. The J call may not be correct, given that the DNA end is closer to TRBJ2-7. Germline-derived CDR1 and CDR2 are MNHEY and SVGAGI. The CDR3 sequence is 14 residues long. As DNA, the CDR3 is TGTGCCAGCAGTTACATCGGCAGAACCTACGAGCAGTACTTC. Translated, it gives CASSYIGRTYEQYF.

The rearrangement joins TRBV4-2 to TRBJ2-3, with D tentatively TRBD1 (6 bases). Germline V gene lookup returns CDR1 LGHNA and CDR2 YNFKEQ. The V end lost 4 bases, the J end lost 7 bases, and 18 bases lay between the germline ends. The CDR3 runs 15 residues. CDR3: CASSPRDMGSNTQYF. CDR3 DNA sequence: TGTGCCAGCAGCCCCAGGGACATGGGTTCTAATACGCAGTATTTT.

The V gene is TRBV18, the J gene TRBJ1-4, with 8 bases aligning to TRBD1. Germline trimming cut 4 bases from V and 0 bases from J; bases unmatched to any gene: 4. Germline CDR1 and CDR2: KGHSH and LQKENI. The CDR3 runs to 16 residues. The CDR3 loop reads CASSLAQGATNEKLFF. CDR3 nucleotide sequence: TGTGCCAGCTCACTCGCACAGGGGGCAACTAATGAAAAACTGTTTTTT.

The CDR3 protein is CASSDAPYLQGTTEAFF. The CDR3 bases are TGTGCCAGCAGTGACGCTCCATACCTTCAGGGGACTACTGAAGCTTTCTTT. The chain couples TRBV2 to TRBJ1-1; weak D call: TRBD1 (6 bases). The germline gives CDR1 SNHLY, CDR2 FYNNEI. The CDR3 covers 17 residues. V was trimmed by 3 bases and J by 5 bases, leaving 22 bases between them. The whole variable domain, remainder taken from reference TRBV2 and TRBJ1-1, is EPEVTQTPSHQVTQMGQEVILRCVPISNHLYFYWYRQILGQKVEFLVSFYNNEISEKSEIFDDQFSVERPDGSNFTLKIRSTKLEDSAMYFCASSDAPYLQGTTEAFFGQGTRLTVV.

This clonotype was observed many times. The V call is TRBV20-1, the J call TRBJ2-7; 7 positions agree with TRBD1. The V gene end was trimmed by 6 bases and the J gene end by 1 base; junction bases not matched to a gene: 3. Germline CDR1 reads DFQATT; CDR2 reads SNEGSKA (reference sequence). This CDR3 spans 12 amino acids. CDR3 residues: CSATGESYEQYF. In nucleotides, the CDR3 is TGCAGTGCCACAGGGGAATCCTACGAGCAGTACTTC.

This clonotype was counted between two and nine times. This may be a read error, as it is one base from a much larger clone. The rearrangement links TRBV25-1 to TRBJ2-1, with TRBD1 as a possible D gene (6 bases). The V and J ends lost 6 bases and 12 bases respectively, with 18 bases between them. The CDR3 contains 13 residues. Per the germline V gene, CDR1 is MGHDK and CDR2 is SYGVNS. The CDR3 region is CASRGQPGVGQFF. Written as DNA, the CDR3 is TGTGCCAGCAGAGGACAGCCGGGTGTGGGGCAGTTCTTC.

Here the CDR3 reads CASNRLAGSFIDTQYF. The DNA of the CDR3 is TGTGCCAGCAACCGACTAGCGGGTTCTTTCATAGATACGCAGTATTTT. V and J are TRBV6-2 or TRBV6-3 and TRBJ2-3; 10 bases are a match to TRBD2. The germline V gene encodes CDR1 MNHEY and CDR2 SVGEGT. The junction had 12 bases not matched to a gene; V was cut back by 7 bases and J by 5 bases. CDR3 length equals 16 residues.

V and J are TRBV20-1 and TRBJ2-5; TRBD1 matches at 7 bases. This CDR3 comprises 13 residues. Germline values: CDR1 DFQATT, CDR2 SNEGSKA (reference sequence). The CDR3 DNA reads TGCAGCGGCGTCCGACAGGGACGAGAGACCCAGTACTTC. Translation gives CSGVRQGRETQYF.

The chain carries TRBV7-8 and TRBJ2-5; TRBD2 aligns across 7 bases. The J call is in doubt because the DNA end fits TRBJ2-4 better. This CDR3 comprises 14 residues. Germline V CDR1 and CDR2: SGHVS, FQNEAQ. The DNA of the CDR3 is TGTGCCAGCAGCGTACGGGGGGACAAAAACATTCAGTACTTC. Translating gives CASSVRGDKNIQYF.

There are a few counts of this clonotype. The CDR3 region is CASSGDADSPLHF. The DNA of the CDR3 is TGTGCCAGCAGCGGGGACGCAGATTCACCCCTCCACTTT. The chain joins TRBV7-9 to TRBJ1-6, with TRBD1 as a possible D gene (5 bases). The CDR3 consists of 13 residues. V lost 5 bases to trimming and J lost 8 bases, with 10 bases between them. Germline loops: CDR1 SEHNR, CDR2 FQNEAQ (reference sequence). Using reference TRBV7-9 and TRBJ1-6 for the parts outside the CDR3, the full variable domain is DTGVSQNPRHKITKRGQNVTFRCDPISEHNRLYWYRQTLGQGPEFLTYFQNEAQLEKSRLLSDRFSAERPKGSFSTLEIQRTEQGDSAMYLCASSGDADSPLHFGNGTRLTVT.

The chain has TRBV28 and TRBJ2-3; TRBD2 aligns across 13 bases. In germline, CDR1 is MDHEN, CDR2 SYDVKM. The length of the CDR3 is 16 residues. J lost 4 bases, V lost 10 bases, and 11 bases had no gene match. In DNA, the CDR3 is TGTGCCACTAGCCTACTAGCGGGGGGGCCGTCAGATACGCAGTATTTT. As protein: CATSLLAGGPSDTQYF.

The V call is TRBV2, the J call TRBJ2-7; TRBD2 agrees at 7 bases. The J call may be faulty, since TRBJ2-5 better matches the DNA end. The CDR3 contains 16 residues. The germline V gene encodes CDR1 SNHLY and CDR2 FYNNEI. The CDR3 nucleotides are TGTGCCAGCAGAAAAAACCCGGGACTACCTCAAGAGACCCAGTACTTC. Translating it yields CASRKNPGLPQETQYF.

The table lists this clonotype with a few counts. This rearrangement joins TRBV15 to TRBJ2-3; 13 bases are a match to TRBD2. Germline loops: CDR1 LNHNV, CDR2 YYDKDF (reference sequence). The trim removed 1 base at V and 1 base at J, leaving 5 bases unmatched. The length of the CDR3 is 18 residues. In DNA, the CDR3 is TGTGCCACCAGCAGAGTCACTGGACTAGCGGGGGGCACAGATACGCAGTATTTT. Translated, it gives CATSRVTGLAGGTDTQYF.

The chain uses TRBV24-1 and TRBJ2-1, with D hard to call. The V gene's germline CDR1 is KGHDR and CDR2 SFDVKD. This CDR3 has 13 residues. V dropped 4 bases and J dropped 4 bases, with 7 bases sitting between them. CDR3 nucleotides: TGTGCCACCAGTGACCTAATATACAATGAGCAGTTCTTC. Translated, it gives CATSDLIYNEQFF.